This T cell receptor (beta chain) comes out of a study of blood T cell repertoires in COVID-19. As for the study in general: Both acute and convalescent COVID-19 samples were obtained from the United States, Italy and Spain. Sources were T cells, B-cell-depleted T cells, or PBMCs; the material itself was cDNA or gDNA.

Per germline, CDR1 MGHRA and CDR2 YSYEKL. Trimming removed 1 base at V and 4 bases at J, with 13 bases between. This CDR3 comprises 15 residues. Profiled with immunoSEQ multiplex PCR; TCRdb holds only in-frame clones, not every one. Of around 100,000 clones in the sample, approximately 81% were seen once. Sequencing was performed on peripheral blood. The TCR was taken from a man aged 40-49 years with acute or convalescent COVID-19. The chain is built from TRBV4-1 and TRBJ1-2; the D is unclear. CDR3 protein: CASSQGLRQSYGYTF. CDR3 nucleotides: TGCGCCAGCAGCCAAGGTTTGCGGCAAAGCTATGGCTACACCTTC.